The TCR beta chain described here comes from a study of identical twins. Using its own MiXCR run on the 5' RACE reads, TCRdb lists one record per CDR3 protein. The table includes some 1,600,000 distinct CDR3 sequences, about 31% detected once. This CDR3 region has 17 residues. CDR1 and CDR2 from the germline V gene are MGHDK and SYGVNS. The germline V and J ends were trimmed by 4 bases and 3 bases, with 18 bases remaining between them. The origin of this receptor is a newborn girl in good health. Material for sequencing was cord blood. V is TRBV25-1 and J is TRBJ2-2; tentatively, D is TRBD2 (6 bases). The CDR3 spells CASSGGLQVNHTGELFF. The CDR3 DNA follows: TGTGCCAGCAGTGGGGGACTGCAGGTCAATCACACCGGGGAGCTGTTTTTT.